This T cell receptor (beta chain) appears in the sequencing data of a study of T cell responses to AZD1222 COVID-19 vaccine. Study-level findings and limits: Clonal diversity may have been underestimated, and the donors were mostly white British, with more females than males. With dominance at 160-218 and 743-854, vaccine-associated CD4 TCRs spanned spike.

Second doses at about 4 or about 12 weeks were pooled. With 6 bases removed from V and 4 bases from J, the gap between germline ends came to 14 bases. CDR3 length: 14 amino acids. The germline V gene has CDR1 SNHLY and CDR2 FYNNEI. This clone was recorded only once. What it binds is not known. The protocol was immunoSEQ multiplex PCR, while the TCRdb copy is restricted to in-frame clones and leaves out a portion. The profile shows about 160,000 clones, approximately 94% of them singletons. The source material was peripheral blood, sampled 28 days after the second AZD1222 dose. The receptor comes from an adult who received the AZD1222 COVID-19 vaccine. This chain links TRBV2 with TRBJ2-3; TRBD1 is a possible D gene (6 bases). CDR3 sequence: CASSVTGFSDTQYF. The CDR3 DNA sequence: TGTGCCAGCAGCGTCACAGGGTTTTCAGATACGCAGTATTTT.